What follows are 8 T cell receptor beta chains derived from one specimen sequenced in a study of cytomegalovirus exposure and HLA in healthy donors. Vbeta (60) and Jbeta (13) primers were used in the PCR. Sequencing used immunoSEQ multiplex PCR; TCRdb keeps in-frame clones, though not all of them. The sample consists of some 130,000 clones, roughly four fifths of them appearing once. The sample taken for sequencing was PBMCs. The receptors shown here come from a male donor in good health and CMV-seronegative.

Written as DNA, the CDR3 is TGTGCCAGCTCCCTCAAGGGAGGGGAAGCTTTCTTT. Residues: CASSLKGGEAFF. This chain links TRBV18 with TRBJ1-1, with D unclear. Germline CDR1 reads KGHSH; CDR2 reads LQKENI. Trimming pared 6 bases from V and 8 bases from J, leaving 13 bases between. There are 12 residues in the CDR3. The full variable domain, its missing parts supplied by reference TRBV18 and TRBJ1-1, is NAGVMQNPRHLVRRRGQEARLRCSPMKGHSHVYWYRQLPEEGLKFMVYLQKENIIDESGMPKERFSAEFPKEGPSILRIQQVVRGDSAAYFCASSLKGGEAFFGQGTRLTVV.

The sample holds a few counts of this clone. V gene TRBV7-2 combines with J gene TRBJ2-5; D is unresolved. The end of the DNA aligns better with TRBJ2-7, so the J call may be wrong. The germline V gene has CDR1 SGHTA and CDR2 FQGNSA. The CDR3 covers 13 residues. CDR3 loop: CASSLALGYEQYF. Here the CDR3 DNA reads TGTGCCAGCAGCTTAGCGCTAGGCTACGAGCAGTACTTC.

The DNA for the CDR3 is TGTGCCAGCAGTTTTACGGGACTAGCAGGGACAGATACGCAGTATTTT. Amino acid sequence: CASSFTGLAGTDTQYF. The chain has TRBV27 and TRBJ2-3; TRBD2 matches at 9 bases. Germline V gives CDR1 MNHEY, CDR2 SMNVEV (reference sequence). With 3 bases clipped from V and 3 bases from J, the junction kept 7 bases outside the gene matches. The CDR3 runs to 16 residues.

The rearrangement links TRBV28 to TRBJ1-6, with TRBD1 identical over 9 bases. CDR1 and CDR2 from the germline V gene are MDHEN and SYDVKM. This CDR3 has 14 amino acids. Germline trimming cut 8 bases from V and 7 bases from J; bases unmatched to any gene: 6. Here the CDR3 DNA reads TGTGCCAGCCGCGGGACAGGGAACAATTCACCCCTCCACTTT. It codes for CASRGTGNNSPLHF.

J is TRBJ2-3 and V is TRBV5-1; D remains ambiguous. The CDR3 consists of 13 residues. CDR1 is SGHRS, CDR2 YFSETQ, per germline. V was clipped by 4 bases and J by 5 bases, with 11 bases between them. CDR3 residues: CASSLAPGDTQYF. The CDR3 nucleotides are TGCGCCAGCAGCCTGGCCCCAGGAGATACGCAGTATTTT. The full variable domain, completed using reference TRBV5-1 and TRBJ2-3, is KAGVTQTPRYLIKTRGQQVTLSCSPISGHRSVSWYQQTPGQGLQFLFEYFSETQRNKGNFPGRFSGRQFSNSRSEMNVSTLELGDSALYLCASSLAPGDTQYFGPGTRLTVL.

The V call is TRBV2, the J call TRBJ2-5; 10 bases are a match to TRBD2. Germline CDR1 and CDR2: SNHLY and FYNNEI. V gave up 3 bases and J gave up 2 bases; unmatched junction bases: 9. This CDR3 comprises 17 residues. The CDR3 sequence: CASSEDPAGGVQETQYF. The CDR3 DNA reads as TGTGCCAGCAGTGAGGACCCAGCGGGGGGGGTACAAGAGACCCAGTACTTC.

The chain has TRBV2 and TRBJ2-2; 8 positions agree with TRBD2. J lost 3 bases, V lost 3 bases, and 15 bases had no gene match. CDR1 and CDR2 from the germline V gene are SNHLY and FYNNEI. This CDR3 comprises 19 residues. The DNA of the CDR3 is TGTGCCAGCAGTGAGCCTCGGGCGGGAGGTACCAGGTACACCGGGGAGCTGTTTTTT. Its translation is CASSEPRAGGTRYTGELFF.

The gene calls are TRBV18 and TRBJ2-2; possibly TRBD1 for D (6 bases). Germline-derived CDR1 and CDR2 are KGHSH and LQKENI. This CDR3 region has 15 residues. V lost 3 bases and J lost 0, with 8 bases in between. CDR3 residues: CASSPGQTNTGELFF. Written as DNA, the CDR3 is TGTGCCAGCTCACCCGGACAGACGAACACCGGGGAGCTGTTTTTT.